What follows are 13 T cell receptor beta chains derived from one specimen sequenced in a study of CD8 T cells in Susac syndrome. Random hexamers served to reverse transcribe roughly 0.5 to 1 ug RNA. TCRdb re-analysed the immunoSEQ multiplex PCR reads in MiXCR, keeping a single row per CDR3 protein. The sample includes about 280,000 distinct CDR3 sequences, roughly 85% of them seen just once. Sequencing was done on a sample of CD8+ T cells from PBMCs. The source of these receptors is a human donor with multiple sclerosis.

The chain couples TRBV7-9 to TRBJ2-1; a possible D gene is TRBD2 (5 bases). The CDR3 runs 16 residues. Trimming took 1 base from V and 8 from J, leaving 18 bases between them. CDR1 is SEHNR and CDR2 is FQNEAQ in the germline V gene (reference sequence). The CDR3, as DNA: TGTGCCAGCAGCTTAGTAACCCTAGCTGTCGGCGATGAGCAGTTCTTC. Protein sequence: CASSLVTLAVGDEQFF.

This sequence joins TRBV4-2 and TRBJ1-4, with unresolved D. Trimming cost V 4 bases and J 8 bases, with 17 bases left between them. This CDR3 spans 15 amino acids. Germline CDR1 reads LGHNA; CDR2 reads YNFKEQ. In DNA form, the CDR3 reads TGTGCCAGCAGCCCGAGCCTTGGGGTAGGAGAAAAACTGTTTTTT. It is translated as CASSPSLGVGEKLFF.

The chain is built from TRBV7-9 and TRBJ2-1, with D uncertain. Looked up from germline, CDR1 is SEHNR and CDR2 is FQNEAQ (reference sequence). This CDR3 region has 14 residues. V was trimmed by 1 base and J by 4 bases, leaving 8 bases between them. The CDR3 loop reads CASSLVISYNEQFF. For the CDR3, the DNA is TGTGCCAGCAGCTTAGTCATTTCATACAATGAGCAGTTCTTC.

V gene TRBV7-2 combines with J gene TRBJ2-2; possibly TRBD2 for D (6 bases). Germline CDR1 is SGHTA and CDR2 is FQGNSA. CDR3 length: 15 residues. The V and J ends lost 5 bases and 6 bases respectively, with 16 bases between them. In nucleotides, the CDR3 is TGTGCCAGCAGCGACTTTGCTAGCGAGGCCGGGGAGCTGTTTTTT. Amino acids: CASSDFASEAGELFF.

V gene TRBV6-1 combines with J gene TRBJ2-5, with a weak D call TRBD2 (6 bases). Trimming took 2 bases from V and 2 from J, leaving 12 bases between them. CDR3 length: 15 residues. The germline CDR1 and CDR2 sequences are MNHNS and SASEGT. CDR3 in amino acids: CASSELRLEQETQYF. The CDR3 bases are TGTGCCAGCAGTGAATTGAGACTAGAACAAGAGACCCAGTACTTC.

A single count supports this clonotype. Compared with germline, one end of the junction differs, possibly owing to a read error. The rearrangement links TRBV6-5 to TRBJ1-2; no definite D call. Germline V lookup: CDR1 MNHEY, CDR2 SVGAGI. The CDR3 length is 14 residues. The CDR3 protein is CASSYSGSYYGYTF. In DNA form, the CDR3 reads TGTGCCAGCAGCTACTCGGGAAGCTACTATGGCTACACCTTC.

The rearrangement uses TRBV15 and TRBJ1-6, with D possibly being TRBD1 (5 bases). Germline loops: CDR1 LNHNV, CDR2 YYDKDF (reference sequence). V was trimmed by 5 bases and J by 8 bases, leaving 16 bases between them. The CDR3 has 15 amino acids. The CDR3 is CATSGRDDGDSPLHF. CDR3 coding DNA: TGTGCCACCAGCGGCCGGGACGATGGGGATTCACCCCTCCACTTT.

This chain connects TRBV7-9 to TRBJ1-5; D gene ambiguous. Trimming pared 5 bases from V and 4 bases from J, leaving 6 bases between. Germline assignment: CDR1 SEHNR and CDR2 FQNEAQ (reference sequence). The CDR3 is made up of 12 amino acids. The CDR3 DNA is TGTGCCAGCAGCGGTATAAATCAGCCCCAGCATTTT. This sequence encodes CASSGINQPQHF. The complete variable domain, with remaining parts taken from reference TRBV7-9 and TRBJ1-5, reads DTGVSQNPRHKITKRGQNVTFRCDPISEHNRLYWYRQTLGQGPEFLTYFQNEAQLEKSRLLSDRFSAERPKGSFSTLEIQRTEQGDSAMYLCASSGINQPQHFGDGTRLSIL.

CDR3 sequence reads: CASSLAASGLALGEQYF. The CDR3 DNA reads TGTGCCAGCAGTTTAGCCGCCTCCGGACTAGCTCTAGGCGAGCAGTACTTC. The J gene is TRBJ2-7, the V gene TRBV27; 8 bases map to TRBD2. The V gene's germline CDR1 is MNHEY and CDR2 SMNVEV (reference sequence). Trimming removed 2 bases from V and 6 bases from J; junction bases left unmatched: 15. CDR3 length: 17 residues.

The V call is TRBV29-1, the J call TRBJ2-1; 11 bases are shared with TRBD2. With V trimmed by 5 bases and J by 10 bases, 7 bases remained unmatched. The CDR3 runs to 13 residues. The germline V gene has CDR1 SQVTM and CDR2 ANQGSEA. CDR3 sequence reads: CSVTLAGGWEQFF. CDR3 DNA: TGCAGCGTTACTCTAGCGGGAGGATGGGAGCAGTTCTTC.

In DNA, the CDR3 is TGTGCCAGCAGCCTCCGTTTGACAGGGATATCCTACGAGCAGTACTTC. Protein: CASSLRLTGISYEQYF. The rearrangement uses TRBV28 and TRBJ2-7; 7 bases line up with TRBD1. Germline CDR1 is MDHEN and CDR2 is SYDVKM. The CDR3 spans 16 residues. The V and J ends lost 6 bases and 1 base, in that order; junction bases with no gene match: 12.

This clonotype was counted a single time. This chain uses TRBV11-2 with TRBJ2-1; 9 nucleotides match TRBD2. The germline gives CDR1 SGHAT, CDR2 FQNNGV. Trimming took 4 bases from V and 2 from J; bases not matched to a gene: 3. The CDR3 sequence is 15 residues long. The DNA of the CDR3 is TGTGCCAGCAGCTCCAGGACTAGCGCCTACAATGAGCAGTTCTTC. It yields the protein CASSSRTSAYNEQFF.

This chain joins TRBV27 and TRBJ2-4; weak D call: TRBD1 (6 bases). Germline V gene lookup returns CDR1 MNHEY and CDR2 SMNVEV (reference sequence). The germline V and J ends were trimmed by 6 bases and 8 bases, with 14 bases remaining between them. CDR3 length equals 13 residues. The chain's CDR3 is CASRLQGRDIQYF. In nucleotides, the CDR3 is TGTGCCAGCAGACTACAGGGTAGGGACATTCAGTACTTC.